The present T cell receptor beta chain was sequenced within a study of radiotherapy plus CTLA-4 blockade in lung cancer. The table came from immunoSEQ multiplex PCR; TCRdb's copy has only in-frame clones and leaves some out. The data show about 81,000 clones, around 72% seen once. Trimming left V 3 bases short and J 4 bases short, with 13 bases between. This CDR3 region has 15 residues. Germline assignment: CDR1 KGHSH and CDR2 LQKENI. This clonotype originated in a human donor with non-small cell lung cancer that progressed on radiotherapy plus ipilimumab. The sample in question was peripheral blood, obtained from a patient treated with radiotherapy plus ipilimumab. This chain uses TRBV18 with TRBJ1-5, with D maybe TRBD1 (6 bases). The CDR3 reads CASSPDQGPNQPQHF. The DNA of the CDR3 is TGTGCCAGCTCACCGGATCAGGGGCCGAATCAGCCCCAGCATTTT.